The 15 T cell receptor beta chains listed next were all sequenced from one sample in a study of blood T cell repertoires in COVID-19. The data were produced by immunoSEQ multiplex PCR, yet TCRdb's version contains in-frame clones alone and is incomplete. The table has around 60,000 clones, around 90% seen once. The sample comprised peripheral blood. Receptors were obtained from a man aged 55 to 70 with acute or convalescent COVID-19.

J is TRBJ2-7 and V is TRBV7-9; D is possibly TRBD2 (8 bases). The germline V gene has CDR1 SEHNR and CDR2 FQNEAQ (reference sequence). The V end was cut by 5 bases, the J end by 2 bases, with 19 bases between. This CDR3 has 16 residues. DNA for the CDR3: TGTGCCAGCAGCCCCCGGGGGGGACAGCCCACCTACGAGCAGTACTTC. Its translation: CASSPRGGQPTYEQYF.

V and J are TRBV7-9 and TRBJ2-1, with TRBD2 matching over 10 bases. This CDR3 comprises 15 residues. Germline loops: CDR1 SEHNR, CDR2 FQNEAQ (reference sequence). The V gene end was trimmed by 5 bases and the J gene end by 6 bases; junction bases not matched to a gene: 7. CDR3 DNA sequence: TGTGCCAGCAGCCCCCTAGCGGGAGCTCGCAATGAGCAGTTCTTC. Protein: CASSPLAGARNEQFF.

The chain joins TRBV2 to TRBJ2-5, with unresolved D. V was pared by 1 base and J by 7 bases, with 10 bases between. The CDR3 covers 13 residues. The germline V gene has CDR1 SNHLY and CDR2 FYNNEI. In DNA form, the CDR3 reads TGTGCCAGCAGTGAAGTGACTTCGGGGACCCAGTACTTC. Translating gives CASSEVTSGTQYF. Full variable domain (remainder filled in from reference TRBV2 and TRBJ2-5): EPEVTQTPSHQVTQMGQEVILRCVPISNHLYFYWYRQILGQKVEFLVSFYNNEISEKSEIFDDQFSVERPDGSNFTLKIRSTKLEDSAMYFCASSEVTSGTQYFGPGTRLLVL.

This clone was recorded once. CDR3 residues: CASRAGQLSSYNSPLHF. In nucleotides, the CDR3 is TGCGCCAGCAGAGCAGGACAGTTGAGCTCCTATAATTCACCCCTCCACTTT. This chain links TRBV5-1 with TRBJ1-6, with a tentative D call TRBD1 (6 bases). Trimming stripped 5 bases from V and 0 bases from J, with 15 bases between. This CDR3 spans 17 amino acids. Germline assignment: CDR1 SGHRS and CDR2 YFSETQ.

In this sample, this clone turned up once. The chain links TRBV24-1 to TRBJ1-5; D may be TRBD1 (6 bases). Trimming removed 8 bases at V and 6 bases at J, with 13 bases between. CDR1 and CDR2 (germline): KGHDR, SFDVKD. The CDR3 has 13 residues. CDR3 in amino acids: CATKAGAGQPQHF. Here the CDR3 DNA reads TGTGCCACCAAGGCGGGGGCAGGTCAGCCCCAGCATTTT.

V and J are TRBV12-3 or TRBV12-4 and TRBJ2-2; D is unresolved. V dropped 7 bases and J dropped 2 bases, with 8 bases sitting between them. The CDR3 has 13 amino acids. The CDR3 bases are TGTGCCAGCAAGAGACAAAACACCGGGGAGCTGTTTTTT. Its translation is CASKRQNTGELFF.

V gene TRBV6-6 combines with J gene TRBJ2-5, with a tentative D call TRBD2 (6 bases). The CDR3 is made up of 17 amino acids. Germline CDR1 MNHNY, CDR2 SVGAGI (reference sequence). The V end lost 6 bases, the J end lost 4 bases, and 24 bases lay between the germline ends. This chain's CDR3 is CASSRAPTSSIGETQYF. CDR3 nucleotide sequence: TGTGCCAGCAGCCGAGCCCCAACTAGCAGTATTGGAGAGACCCAGTACTTC.

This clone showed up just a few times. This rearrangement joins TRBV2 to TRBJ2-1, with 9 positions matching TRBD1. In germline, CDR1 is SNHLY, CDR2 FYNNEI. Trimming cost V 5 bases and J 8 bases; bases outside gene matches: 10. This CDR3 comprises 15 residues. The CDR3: CASSKDRGPSDEQFF. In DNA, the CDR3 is TGTGCCAGCAGTAAGGACAGGGGTCCTAGTGATGAGCAGTTCTTC. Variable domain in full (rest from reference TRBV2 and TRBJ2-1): EPEVTQTPSHQVTQMGQEVILRCVPISNHLYFYWYRQILGQKVEFLVSFYNNEISEKSEIFDDQFSVERPDGSNFTLKIRSTKLEDSAMYFCASSKDRGPSDEQFFGPGTRLTVL.

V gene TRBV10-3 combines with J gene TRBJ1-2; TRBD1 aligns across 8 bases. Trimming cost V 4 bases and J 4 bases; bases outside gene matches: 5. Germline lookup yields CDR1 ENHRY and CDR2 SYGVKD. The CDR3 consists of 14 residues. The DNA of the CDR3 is TGTGCCATCAGTGGGACAGGGTCTAGCTATGGCTACACCTTC. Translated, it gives CAISGTGSSYGYTF.

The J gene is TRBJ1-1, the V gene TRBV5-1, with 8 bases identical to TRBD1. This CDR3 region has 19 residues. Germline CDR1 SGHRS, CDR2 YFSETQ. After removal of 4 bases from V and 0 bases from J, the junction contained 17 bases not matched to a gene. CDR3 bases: TGCGCCAGCAGCCCATCCCTGAGGACAGGGCTTTCAATGAACACTGAAGCTTTCTTT. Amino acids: CASSPSLRTGLSMNTEAFF.

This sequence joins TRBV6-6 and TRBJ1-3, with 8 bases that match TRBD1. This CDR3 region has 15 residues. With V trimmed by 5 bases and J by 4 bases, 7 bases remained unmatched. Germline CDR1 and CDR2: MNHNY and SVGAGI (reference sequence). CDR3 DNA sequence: TGTGCCAGCAGTACGCCAGGGGGCTTCGGAAACACCATATATTTT. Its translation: CASSTPGGFGNTIYF.

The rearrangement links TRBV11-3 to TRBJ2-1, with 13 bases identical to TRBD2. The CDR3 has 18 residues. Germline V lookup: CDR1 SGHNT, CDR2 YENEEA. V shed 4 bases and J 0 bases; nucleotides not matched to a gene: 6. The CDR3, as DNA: TGTGCCAGCAGCTCACTCGGGACTAGCGGGAACTCCTACAATGAGCAGTTCTTC. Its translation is CASSSLGTSGNSYNEQFF.

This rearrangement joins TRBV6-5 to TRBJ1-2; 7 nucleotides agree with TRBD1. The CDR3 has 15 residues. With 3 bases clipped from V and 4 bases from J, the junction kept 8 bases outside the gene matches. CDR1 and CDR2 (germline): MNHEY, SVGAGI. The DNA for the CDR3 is TGTGCCAGCAGTTATGCCGGGACAGTTAGCTATGGCTACACCTTC. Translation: CASSYAGTVSYGYTF.

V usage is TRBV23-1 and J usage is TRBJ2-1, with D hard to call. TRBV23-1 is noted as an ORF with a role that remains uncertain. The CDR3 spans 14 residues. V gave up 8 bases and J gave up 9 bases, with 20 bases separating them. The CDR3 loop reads CASRAHRFDVEQFF. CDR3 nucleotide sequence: TGCGCCAGCCGAGCGCATAGATTTGATGTTGAGCAGTTCTTC.

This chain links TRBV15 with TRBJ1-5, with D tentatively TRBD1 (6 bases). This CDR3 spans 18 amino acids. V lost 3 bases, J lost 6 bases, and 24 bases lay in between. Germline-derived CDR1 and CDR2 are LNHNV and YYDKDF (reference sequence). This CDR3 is CATSSLQKNRAFGQPQHF. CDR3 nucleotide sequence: TGTGCCACCAGCAGCTTGCAAAAAAACAGGGCTTTTGGTCAGCCCCAGCATTTT.